These T cell receptor beta chains were read from a single sample in a study of breast tumors, draining lymph nodes, adjacent tissues. TCRdb re-called the multiplex PCR reads with MiXCR, one entry per CDR3 protein. The sample lists 150,000 to 200,000 distinct CDR3 sequences; about 30% were seen once. Sequenced: axillary lymph node tissue. The origin of the receptors is a female donor with breast cancer. Some clones in this sample may be carry-over from other donors' samples. Both conserved end residues are part of each CDR3. The order of the fields is D gene, clone size, V gene, CDR3 length, J gene, CDR3 protein, CDR3 DNA. D genes are given only for firm matches. The size entry is marked missing in some rows and otherwise reads once, few, many or a size class.

D: -
size: many
V: TRBV7-3
length: 14
J: TRBJ2-7
CDR3: CASSPRGGSVEQYF
DNA: TGTGCCAGCAGCCCCAGGGGGGGTTCAGTCGAGCAGTACTTC

D: TRBD2
size: -
V: TRBV19
length: 17
J: TRBJ2-7
CDR3: CASSVRTSGRNPYEQSF
DNA: TGTGCCAGTAGTGTGAGGACTAGCGGGAGAAATCCCTACGAGCAGTCCTTC

D: -
size: -
V: TRBV2
length: 13
J: TRBJ1-1
CDR3: CASNPQGNTEAFF
DNA: TGTGCCAGCAATCCACAGGGGAACACTGAAGCTTTCTTT

D: -
size: many
V: TRBV5-4
length: 14
J: TRBJ2-2
CDR3: CASSFVGSTGELFF
DNA: TGTGCCAGCAGCTTCGTCGGATCGACCGGGGAGCTGTTTTTT

D: -
size: many
V: TRBV29-1
length: 12
J: TRBJ2-5
CDR3: CSVDAGWETQYF
DNA: TGCAGCGTTGATGCAGGGTGGGAGACCCAGTACTTC

D: TRBD2
size: few
V: TRBV5-6
length: 17
J: TRBJ2-2
CDR3: CASSLITTSGGPGELFF
DNA: TGTGCCAGCAGCTTGATAACGACTAGCGGGGGGCCCGGGGAGCTGTTTTTT

D: -
size: -
V: TRBV6-5
length: 15
J: TRBJ1-2
CDR3: CASSYEGSANYGYTF
DNA: TGTGCCAGCAGTTACGAGGGCTCGGCTAACTATGGCTACACCTTC

D: -
size: -
V: TRBV24-1
length: 16
J: TRBJ2-1
CDR3: CATGDRQASSYNEQFF
DNA: TGTGCCACCGGTGATCGGCAGGCGAGCTCCTACAATGAGCAGTTCTTC

D: -
size: -
V: TRBV14
length: 17
J: TRBJ2-5
CDR3: CASSQLGNAPGRTTQYF
DNA: TGTGCCAGCAGCCAGCTGGGGAACGCCCCGGGGCGAACGACACAGTACTTC

D: TRBD2
size: many
V: TRBV29-1
length: 13
J: TRBJ2-1
CDR3: CSTEREAGNEQFF
DNA: TGCAGCACGGAGCGGGAGGCGGGGAATGAGCAGTTCTTC

D: -
size: -
V: TRBV25-1
length: 15
J: TRBJ2-2
CDR3: CASSEARGVAGELFF
DNA: TGTGCCAGCAGTGAAGCCCGCGGGGTAGCCGGGGAGCTGTTTTTT

D: TRBD1
size: -
V: TRBV18
length: 15
J: TRBJ1-6
CDR3: CASSNRDSYNSPLHF
DNA: TGTGCCAGCTCTAACCGGGACAGTTATAATTCACCCCTCCACTTT

D: -
size: -
V: TRBV11-2
length: 14
J: TRBJ1-4
CDR3: CASSPGKANEKLFF
DNA: TGTGCCAGCAGCCCGGGGAAGGCTAATGAAAAACTGTTTTTT

D: TRBD1
size: -
V: TRBV7-2
length: 19
J: TRBJ2-1
CDR3: CAGSLTGVGALSSYNEQFF
DNA: TGTGCCGGCAGCTTAACAGGGGTAGGGGCGCTTAGCTCCTACAATGAGCAGTTCTTC

D: TRBD2
size: -
V: TRBV12-5
length: 21
J: TRBJ2-3
CDR3: CASGLLLSGTSGSRWADTQYF
DNA: TGTGCTAGTGGTTTGCTCCTAAGCGGTACTAGCGGGAGTCGATGGGCAGATACGCAGTATTTT

D: -
size: few
V: TRBV5-8
length: 15
J: TRBJ2-1
CDR3: CASSLAWRGAIEQFF
DNA: TGTGCCAGCAGCTTGGCTTGGAGGGGGGCCATTGAGCAGTTCTTC

D: -
size: -
V: TRBV7-2
length: 13
J: TRBJ2-7
CDR3: CASSFPGYYEQYF
DNA: TGTGCCAGCAGCTTTCCGGGGTACTACGAGCAGTACTTC

D: -
size: many
V: TRBV4-1
length: 15
J: TRBJ2-1
CDR3: CASSQGALEGDEQFF
DNA: TGCGCCAGCAGCCAAGGTGCGCTAGAGGGGGATGAGCAGTTCTTC

D: -
size: many
V: TRBV4-1
length: 19
J: TRBJ1-2
CDR3: CASSPPGRQGMTRDYGYTF
DNA: TGCGCCAGCAGCCCTCCCGGAAGGCAGGGAATGACTCGGGACTATGGCTACACCTTC

D: TRBD2
size: many
V: TRBV20-1
length: 15
J: TRBJ2-2
CDR3: CSAQQSGRDTGELFF
DNA: TGCAGTGCTCAACAAAGCGGGAGGGACACCGGGGAGCTGTTTTTT

D: -
size: -
V: TRBV7-3
length: 14
J: TRBJ2-7
CDR3: CAGSLTAGTYEQYF
DNA: TGTGCCGGCAGCTTAACGGCCGGGACCTACGAGCAGTACTTC

D: -
size: few
V: TRBV15
length: 14
J: TRBJ1-1
CDR3: CATSVTGGDTEAFF
DNA: TGTGCCACCAGCGTCACGGGGGGGGACACTGAAGCTTTCTTT

D: -
size: many
V: TRBV7-8
length: 17
J: TRBJ1-5
CDR3: CASSLGGSPYSNQPQHF
DNA: TGTGCCAGCAGCTTAGGAGGCAGCCCGTATAGCAATCAGCCCCAGCATTTT

D: -
size: many
V: TRBV7-9
length: 15
J: TRBJ2-3
CDR3: CASSLGGGITDTQYF
DNA: TGTGCCAGCAGCTTAGGTGGGGGGATCACAGATACGCAGTATTTT

D: TRBD1
size: many
V: TRBV20-1
length: 15
J: TRBJ2-3
CDR3: CSARWDRGSADTQYF
DNA: TGCAGTGCTCGATGGGACAGGGGATCCGCAGATACGCAGTATTTT

D: TRBD1
size: many
V: TRBV20-1
length: 13
J: TRBJ2-2
CDR3: CSAYHRGTGELFF
DNA: TGCAGTGCTTACCACAGGGGCACCGGGGAGCTGTTTTTT

D: -
size: -
V: TRBV3-1
length: 20
J: TRBJ1-5
CDR3: CASNRGASGYPGTINQPQHF
DNA: TGTGCCAGCAACCGAGGGGCTAGCGGATATCCTGGGACAATCAATCAGCCCCAGCATTTT

D: -
size: many
V: TRBV7-8
length: 16
J: TRBJ1-3
CDR3: CASSLIRTAQTNTIYF
DNA: TGTGCCAGCAGCTTAATCCGCACAGCCCAGACAAACACCATATATTTT

D: -
size: -
V: TRBV6-2/TRBV6-3
length: 19
J: TRBJ2-3
CDR3: CASTLGGPPRLPVTDTQYF
DNA: TGTGCCAGCACACTGGGGGGTCCGCCCCGACTCCCGGTAACAGATACGCAGTATTTT

D: -
size: many
V: TRBV5-1
length: 15
J: TRBJ1-4
CDR3: CASSLVSGSNEKLFF
DNA: TGCGCCAGCAGCTTGGTTTCAGGGTCGAATGAAAAACTGTTTTTT

D: -
size: -
V: TRBV20-1
length: 14
J: TRBJ1-4
CDR3: CSARVAATSEKLFF
DNA: TGCAGTGCTAGAGTGGCGGCAACCTCTGAGAAACTGTTTTTT

D: -
size: few
V: TRBV29-1
length: 17
J: TRBJ1-3
CDR3: CSVEGAGNTGERNTMYF
DNA: TGCAGCGTTGAAGGGGCAGGGAACACCGGGGAGAGAAACACCATGTATTTT

D: TRBD2
size: few
V: TRBV19
length: 15
J: TRBJ2-2
CDR3: CASRSSGGTAGELFF
DNA: TGTGCCAGTAGGTCTAGCGGGGGCACGGCCGGGGAGCTGTTTTTT

D: -
size: many
V: TRBV11-2
length: 16
J: TRBJ2-5
CDR3: CASSLRRGAVPETQYF
DNA: TGTGCCAGCAGCCTTCGCCGGGGGGCAGTGCCAGAGACCCAGTACTTC

D: -
size: many
V: TRBV19
length: 14
J: TRBJ1-5
CDR3: CASSVTGPAQPQHF
DNA: TGTGCCAGTAGTGTAACAGGGCCCGCTCAGCCCCAGCATTTT

D: -
size: many
V: TRBV7-6
length: 14
J: TRBJ1-5
CDR3: CASSSSGGNQPQHF
DNA: TGTGCCAGCAGCTCCTCAGGGGGCAATCAGCCCCAGCATTTT

D: -
size: few
V: TRBV20-1
length: 16
J: TRBJ2-4
CDR3: CSAPISARAAKNIQYF
DNA: TGCAGTGCTCCTATATCCGCTAGAGCGGCCAAAAACATTCAGTACTTC

D: -
size: -
V: TRBV6-5
length: 14
J: TRBJ2-5
CDR3: CASSYFTGIETQYF
DNA: TGTGCCAGCAGTTACTTTACGGGGATAGAGACCCAGTACTTC

D: TRBD1
size: -
V: TRBV5-1
length: 17
J: TRBJ2-6
CDR3: CASSLEGAAAGANVLTF
DNA: TGCGCCAGCAGCTTGGAGGGGGCCGCTGCCGGGGCCAACGTCCTGACTTTC

D: TRBD1
size: many
V: TRBV10-3
length: 13
J: TRBJ1-6
CDR3: CAIGGQVNSPLHF
DNA: TGTGCCATCGGGGGACAGGTTAATTCACCCCTCCACTTT

D: -
size: -
V: TRBV7-4
length: 20
J: TRBJ1-4
CDR3: CASSLENEQFFGPGGEKLFF
DNA: -

D: -
size: many
V: TRBV11-2
length: 15
J: TRBJ2-2
CDR3: CASSLAGYSVGELFF
DNA: TGTGCCAGCAGCTTAGCCGGGTACTCGGTCGGGGAGCTGTTTTTT

D: TRBD2
size: many
V: TRBV20-1
length: 14
J: TRBJ2-1
CDR3: CSALPGLGVTEQFF
DNA: TGCAGTGCACTACCGGGACTAGGGGTTACTGAGCAGTTCTTC

D: -
size: few
V: TRBV7-2
length: 14
J: TRBJ1-1
CDR3: CASSLNGGGTEAFF
DNA: TGTGCCAGCAGCCTAAACGGGGGTGGGACTGAAGCTTTCTTT

D: -
size: many
V: TRBV15
length: 14
J: TRBJ1-2
CDR3: CATSRDWGAVSHTF
DNA: TGTGCCACCAGCAGAGATTGGGGGGCGGTCTCGCACACCTTC